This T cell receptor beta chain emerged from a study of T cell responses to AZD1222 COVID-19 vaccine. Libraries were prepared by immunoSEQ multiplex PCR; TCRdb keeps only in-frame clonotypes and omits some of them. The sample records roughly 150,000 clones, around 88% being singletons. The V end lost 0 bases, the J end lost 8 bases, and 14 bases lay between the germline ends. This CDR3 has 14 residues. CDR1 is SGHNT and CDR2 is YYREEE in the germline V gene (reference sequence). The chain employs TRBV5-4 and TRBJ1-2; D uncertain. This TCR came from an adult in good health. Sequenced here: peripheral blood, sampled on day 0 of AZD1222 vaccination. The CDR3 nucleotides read TGTGCCAGCAGCTTGGCGGGGTTCCGATTCGGCTACACCTTC. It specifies CASSLAGFRFGYTF.